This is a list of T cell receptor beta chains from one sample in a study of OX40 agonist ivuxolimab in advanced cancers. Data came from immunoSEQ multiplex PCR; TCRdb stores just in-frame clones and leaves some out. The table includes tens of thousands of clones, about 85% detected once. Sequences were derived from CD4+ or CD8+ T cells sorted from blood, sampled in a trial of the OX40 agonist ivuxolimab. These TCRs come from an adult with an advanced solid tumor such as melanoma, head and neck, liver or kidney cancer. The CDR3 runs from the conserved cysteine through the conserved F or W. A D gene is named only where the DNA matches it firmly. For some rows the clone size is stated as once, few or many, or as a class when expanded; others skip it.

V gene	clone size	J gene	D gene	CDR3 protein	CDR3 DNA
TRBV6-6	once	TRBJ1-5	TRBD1	CASSYGTGGANQPQHF	TGTGCCAGCAGTTACGGGACAGGGGGCGCGAATCAGCCCCAGCATTTT
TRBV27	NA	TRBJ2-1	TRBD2	CASSFLADNEQFF	TGTGCCAGCAGTTTCCTAGCGGACAATGAGCAGTTCTTC
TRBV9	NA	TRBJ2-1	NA	CASSVEGSGHNEQFF	TGTGCCAGCAGCGTAGAGGGGAGCGGGCACAATGAGCAGTTCTTC
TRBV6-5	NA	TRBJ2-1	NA	CASSYGGENEQFF	TGTGCCAGCAGTTACGGGGGTGAGAATGAGCAGTTCTTC
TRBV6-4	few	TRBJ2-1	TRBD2	CASSDGTSSYNEQFF	TGTGCCAGCAGTGACGGGACTAGCTCCTACAATGAGCAGTTCTTC
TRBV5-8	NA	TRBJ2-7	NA	CASSLEGMGGGMDEQYF	TGTGCCAGCAGCTTGGAGGGGATGGGAGGGGGCATGGACGAGCAGTACTTC
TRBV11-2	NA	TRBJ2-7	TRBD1	CASSLRESIRDRYEQYF	TGTGCCAGCAGCTTGCGAGAGAGCATCCGGGACAGATACGAGCAGTACTTC
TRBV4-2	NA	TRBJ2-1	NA	CASSQVENSYNEQFF	TGTGCCAGCAGCCAAGTGGAGAACTCCTACAATGAGCAGTTCTTC
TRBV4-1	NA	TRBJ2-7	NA	CASSQGTGGRPLYEQYF	TGCGCCAGCAGCCAAGGAACCGGAGGCAGACCCCTTTACGAGCAGTACTTC
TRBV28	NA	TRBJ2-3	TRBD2	CASSLLREGPLDTQYF	TGTGCCAGCAGTTTGTTGCGGGAGGGCCCTTTAGATACGCAGTATTTT
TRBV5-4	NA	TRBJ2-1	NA	CASSSPATYNEQFF	TGTGCCAGCAGCTCCCCCGCTACCTACAATGAGCAGTTCTTC
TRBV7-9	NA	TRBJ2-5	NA	CATTLGSQETQYF	TGTGCCACCACTCTTGGGAGTCAAGAGACCCAGTACTTC
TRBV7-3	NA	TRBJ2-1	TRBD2	CASSILAGGYNEQFF	TGTGCCAGCAGCATTCTAGCGGGAGGCTACAATGAGCAGTTCTTC
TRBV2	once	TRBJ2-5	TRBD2	CASSRTSGSGETQYF	TGTGCCAGCAGCCGGACTAGCGGGAGTGGGGAGACCCAGTACTTC
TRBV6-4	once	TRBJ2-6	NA	CASSAGSGANVLTF	TGTGCCAGCAGTGCAGGGTCTGGGGCCAACGTCCTGACTTTC
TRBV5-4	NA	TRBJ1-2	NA	CASSLEGGEGYTF	TGTGCCAGCAGCTTAGAGGGGGGCGAGGGCTACACCTTC
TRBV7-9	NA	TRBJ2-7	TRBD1	CASSSPGTGAHEQYF	TGTGCCAGCAGCTCCCCCGGGACAGGGGCCCACGAGCAGTACTTC
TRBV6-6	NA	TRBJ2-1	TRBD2	CASSLLADTYNEQFF	TGTGCCAGCAGCTTACTAGCGGATACCTACAATGAGCAGTTCTTC
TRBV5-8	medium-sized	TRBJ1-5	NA	CASSLGQFNQPQHF	TGTGCCAGCAGCCTAGGACAGTTTAATCAGCCCCAGCATTTT
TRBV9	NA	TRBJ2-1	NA	CASSVAGRNEQFF	TGTGCCAGCAGCGTAGCTGGACGCAATGAGCAGTTCTTC
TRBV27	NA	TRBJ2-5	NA	CASSLWGGETQYF	TGTGCCAGCAGTTTATGGGGTGGAGAGACCCAGTACTTC
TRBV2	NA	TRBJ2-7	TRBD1	CASSPWTGASYEQYF	TGTGCCAGCAGCCCCTGGACAGGGGCCTCCTACGAGCAGTACTTC
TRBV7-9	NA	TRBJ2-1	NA	CASSLGQGWYNEQFF	TGTGCCAGCAGCTTAGGCCAGGGATGGTACAATGAGCAGTTCTTC
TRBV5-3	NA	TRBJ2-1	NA	CARSLLRQRSYNEQFF	TGTGCCAGAAGCTTGTTGCGACAGCGTTCCTACAATGAGCAGTTCTTC
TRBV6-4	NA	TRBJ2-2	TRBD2	CASSDRAGDPGELFF	TGTGCCAGCAGTGACAGGGCGGGAGACCCCGGGGAGCTGTTTTTT
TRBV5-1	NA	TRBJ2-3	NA	CASSSRDTYTDTQYF	TGCGCCAGCAGCAGCCGGGACACATACACAGATACGCAGTATTTT
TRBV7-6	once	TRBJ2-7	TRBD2	CASSPSVGGAEGQPSYEQYF	TGTGCCAGCAGCCCTAGCGTCGGGGGGGCGGAGGGGCAGCCCTCCTACGAGCAGTACTTC
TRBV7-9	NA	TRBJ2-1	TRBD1	CASSLGGTGLNNEQFF	TGTGCCAGCAGCTTAGGCGGGACAGGGCTGAACAATGAGCAGTTCTTC
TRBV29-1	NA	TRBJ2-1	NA	CSVGRINEQFF	TGCAGCGTTGGTCGGATAAATGAGCAGTTCTTC
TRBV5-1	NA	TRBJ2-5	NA	CASSSGPRPLQETQYF	TGCGCCAGCAGCTCAGGGCCTCGCCCCCTCCAAGAGACCCAGTACTTC
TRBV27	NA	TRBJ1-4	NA	CASAEGGFDVGWEKLFF	TGTGCCAGCGCTGAGGGGGGGTTCGACGTGGGTTGGGAAAAACTGTTTTTT
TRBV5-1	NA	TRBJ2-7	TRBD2	CASRDSGTFYEQYF	TGCGCCAGCAGGGATAGCGGGACCTTCTACGAGCAGTACTTC
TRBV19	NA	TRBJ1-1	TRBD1	CASSSNRGTEAFF	TGTGCCAGTAGTTCCAACAGGGGAACTGAAGCTTTCTTT
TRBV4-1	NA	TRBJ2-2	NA	CASSQVSGAPGELFF	TGCGCCAGCAGCCAAGTCTCAGGGGCCCCCGGGGAGCTGTTTTTT
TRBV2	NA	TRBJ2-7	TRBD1	CASSGQGDGNYEQYF	TGTGCCAGCAGTGGACAGGGGGACGGGAACTACGAGCAGTACTTC
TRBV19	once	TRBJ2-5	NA	CASSTGAQETQYF	TGTGCCAGTAGTACCGGGGCCCAAGAGACCCAGTACTTC
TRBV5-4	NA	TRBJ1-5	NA	CASRSTKPNSCNQPQHF	TGTGCCAGCCGTTCCACTAAGCCCAACAGTTGCAATCAGCCCCAGCATTTT
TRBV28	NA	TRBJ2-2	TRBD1	CASSRGTGVVGELFF	TGTGCCAGCAGTCGTGGGACAGGGGTGGTCGGGGAGCTGTTTTTT
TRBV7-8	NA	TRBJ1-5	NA	CASRQWTRDDQPQHF	TGTGCCAGCCGCCAATGGACCAGGGATGATCAGCCCCAGCATTTT
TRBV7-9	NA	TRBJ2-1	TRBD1	CASSLAEYVGTGAYNEQFF	TGTGCCAGCAGCTTAGCGGAATACGTGGGGACAGGGGCCTACAATGAGCAGTTCTTC
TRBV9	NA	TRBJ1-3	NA	CASSPKRAGNTIYF	TGTGCCAGCAGCCCAAAACGGGCTGGAAACACCATATATTTT
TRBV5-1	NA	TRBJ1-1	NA	CASSLALAGPQPTEAFF	TGCGCCAGCAGCTTGGCGCTCGCAGGCCCTCAGCCCACTGAAGCTTTCTTT
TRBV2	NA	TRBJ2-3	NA	CASSDPVNHNTDTQYF	TGTGCCAGCAGTGACCCAGTTAACCATAACACAGATACGCAGTATTTT
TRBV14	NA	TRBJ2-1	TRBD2	CASSHPSGRRSYNEQFF	TGTGCCAGCAGCCACCCGAGCGGGAGGCGCTCCTACAATGAGCAGTTCTTC
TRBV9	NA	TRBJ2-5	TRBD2	CASSVDGRGLETQYF	TGTGCCAGCAGCGTAGACGGGAGGGGTTTGGAGACCCAGTACTTC